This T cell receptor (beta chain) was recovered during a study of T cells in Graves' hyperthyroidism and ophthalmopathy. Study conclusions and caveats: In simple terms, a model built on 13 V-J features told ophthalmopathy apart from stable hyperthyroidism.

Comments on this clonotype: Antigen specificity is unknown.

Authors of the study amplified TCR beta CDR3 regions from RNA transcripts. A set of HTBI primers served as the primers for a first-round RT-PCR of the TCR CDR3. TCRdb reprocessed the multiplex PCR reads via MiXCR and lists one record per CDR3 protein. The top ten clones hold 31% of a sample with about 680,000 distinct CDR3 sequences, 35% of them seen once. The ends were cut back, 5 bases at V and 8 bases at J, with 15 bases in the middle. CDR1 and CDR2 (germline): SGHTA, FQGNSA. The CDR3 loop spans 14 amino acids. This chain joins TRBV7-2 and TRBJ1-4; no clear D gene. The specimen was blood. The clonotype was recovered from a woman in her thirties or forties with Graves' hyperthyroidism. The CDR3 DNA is TGTGCCAGCAGCACCACACGGACGGAGGAAAAACTGTTTTTT. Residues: CASSTTRTEEKLFF.